The 9 T cell receptor beta chains presented below share a single source sample, sequenced in a study of CD8 T cells in ankylosing spondylitis. TCRdb reprocessed the 5' RACE reads with MiXCR, giving one entry per CDR3 protein. The sample includes around 770,000 distinct CDR3 sequences, over 15% of them seen just once. Findings of the study overall: Ankylosing spondylitis blood appeared to be characterized by a TCR beta motif of eight highly homologous variants.

Their antigens are not known. The sample comprised blood, either unsorted or a sorted T cell fraction (not recorded which). These receptors came from a male donor with ankylosing spondylitis.

A word on this clonotype: Mismatch with germline at one junction end may stem from a read error. This chain uses TRBV5-1 with TRBJ2-5, with D perhaps TRBD1 or TRBD2 (5 bases each). This CDR3 comprises 14 residues. CDR1 is SGHRS, CDR2 YFSETQ, per germline. This CDR3 is CASSPLGVQETQHF. CDR3 coding DNA: TGCGCCAGCAGCCCTCTGGGGGTCCAAGAGACCCAGCACTTC.

This clonotype was observed a handful of times. The rearrangement links TRBV6-2 or TRBV6-3 to TRBJ2-7; 7 nucleotides match TRBD2. Germline-derived CDR1 and CDR2 are MNHEY and SVGEGT. CDR3 length: 18 amino acids. J lost 0 bases, V lost 2 bases, and 13 bases had no gene match. The CDR3 bases are TGTGCCAGCAGTTACGGGTGGGATAGCGGGCACATCTCCTACGAGCAGTACTTC. It yields the protein CASSYGWDSGHISYEQYF.

The genes are TRBV20-1 and TRBJ1-5, with D maybe TRBD1 (5 bases). The CDR3 consists of 15 residues. V was cut by 6 bases and J by 0 bases, with 15 bases left in between. Germline CDR1 is DFQATT and CDR2 is SNEGSKA (reference sequence). In DNA form, the CDR3 reads TGCAGTGCCCCCATGGGGGGTAATAGCAATCAGCCCCAGCATTTT. Translated, it gives CSAPMGGNSNQPQHF.

This clonotype was found many times. V gene TRBV5-6 combines with J gene TRBJ1-3, with D possibly TRBD1 on 6 matching bases. With 0 bases removed from V and 0 bases from J, the gap between germline ends came to 19 bases. The CDR3 consists of 19 residues. Per the germline V gene, CDR1 is SGHDT and CDR2 is YYEEEE. The CDR3 loop is CASSLGLGEWDISGNTIYF. Written as DNA, the CDR3 is TGTGCCAGCAGCTTGGGCCTGGGTGAGTGGGACATCTCTGGAAACACCATATATTTT.

In its sample, this clonotype was seen many times. The rearrangement joins TRBV7-3 to TRBJ2-2, with D maybe TRBD1 (6 bases). V was shortened by 5 bases and J by 1 base, with 11 bases between the two germline ends. The CDR3 totals 15 residues. Germline loops: CDR1 SGHTA, CDR2 FQGTGA. In DNA, the CDR3 is TGTGCCAGCAGCAAGGGGGTAGGGAACACCGGGGAGCTGTTTTTT. This sequence encodes CASSKGVGNTGELFF.

This clonotype was seen a few times. The V gene is TRBV29-1, the J gene TRBJ2-3, with D hard to call. The germline V gene has CDR1 SQVTM and CDR2 ANQGSEA. This CDR3 region has 14 residues. Trimming left V 7 bases short and J 4 bases short, with 18 bases between. In nucleotides, the CDR3 is TGCAGCGCTGCTAGTAGGGATTGGGCAGATACGCAGTATTTT. This gives the protein CSAASRDWADTQYF.

This clonotype was observed a few times. V and J are TRBV7-8 and TRBJ1-5; TRBD1 agrees at 7 bases. The CDR3 covers 15 residues. J lost 6 bases, V lost 2 bases, and 7 bases had no gene match. Germline V lookup: CDR1 SGHVS, CDR2 FQNEAQ. The CDR3 loop reads CASSLLGGKVQPQHF. CDR3 coding DNA: TGTGCCAGCAGCTTACTAGGGGGCAAGGTTCAGCCCCAGCATTTT.

The chain joins TRBV4-1 to TRBJ1-2, with D unresolved. Germline V gene data show CDR1 as MGHRA and CDR2 as YSYEKL. There are 14 residues in the CDR3. V lost 0 bases and J lost 6, with 11 bases in between. The CDR3 region is CASSQERTFDGYTF. The CDR3 coding sequence is TGCGCCAGCAGCCAAGAGCGGACGTTTGATGGCTACACCTTC.

The chain recombines TRBV29-1 with TRBJ2-5, with 11 bases lining up with TRBD2. This CDR3 spans 15 amino acids. CDR1 and CDR2 from the germline V gene are SQVTM and ANQGSEA. The J segment lost 1 base and the V segment lost 7 bases, leaving 8 bases of the junction unmatched. The CDR3 nucleotides are TGCAGCGCGAAGGGACTAGCGGCCTCCCAAGAGACCCAGTACTTC. The encoded protein is CSAKGLAASQETQYF.